This T cell receptor (beta chain) was sequenced during a study of beta chain features in type 1 diabetes (dated by TCRdb to 2016 to 2018). Regarding the study in general: Mean age, gender distribution, total cell number and subset yield were not different between patients and healthy donors. In the study, TCRB repertoires of sorted circulating CD4+ T cell subsets from recently diagnosed type 1 diabetes patients were compared with those of matched healthy donors. Regulatory and stem cell-like memory subsets were obtained from only 8 patients and roughly 8 healthy donors, while naive and central memory subsets were obtained from all 30 or so donors. A total of over 90,000,000 sorted cells were examined across all samples, and a strong correlation was observed between cell number per subset and RNA yield.

Regarding this clone: Its antigen remains undetermined. No much larger clone is present one base from it, and per-base qualities are unavailable.

Each donor gave one peripheral blood draw, approximately 120 mL on average, collected into heparinised tubes. Using a panel that included CD45RO, CCR7, CD25, CD127, CD95 and CD27, naive, central memory, regulatory and stem cell-like memory CD4+ T cells were sorted on a BD FACSAria II. Every sorted population had a purity above 95%. PBMCs were isolated immediately by Lymphoprep density gradient centrifugation and stained directly without culture. So that batch effects would be minimized, each experiment stained and sorted samples in pairs, pairing one healthy donor with one patient. V and J lose 0 bases and 4 bases, and a span of 9 bases separates them. Taken from the germline V gene, the CDR1 and CDR2 loops are MNHEY and SVGAGI. Counted from cysteine to phenylalanine, this CDR3 has 14 amino acids. CDR3 DNA only is kept here, 42 bases in frame from base 1. The High Capacity cDNA Reverse Transcription Kit was used to reverse transcribe all of the isolated RNA, meaning that expressed TCRB transcripts were what got sequenced. Deep immunoSEQ sequencing was applied to naive, central memory and regulatory T cell samples, giving an average of approximately 4 million total reads per sample. Sorted cells were lysed in RLT buffer, and RNA was extracted using DNase-treated RNeasy Micro or Mini kits according to cell number. Each cell subset was processed on its own to prevent cross-contamination, while patient and healthy donor samples were processed together. The immunoSEQ multiplex PCR was used to amplify TCRB sequences from cDNA, yielding 87-bp fragments that span the CDR3 region. Amplicons were sequenced on the Illumina HiSeq platform. Turning to the authors' computational methods: Synthetic template baselines were used to correct PCR bias computationally, reads within Hamming distance 2 were collapsed, and singletons that could not be merged were discarded. Reads were aligned to IMGT to assign V, D and J genes, CDR3 length, and insertions or deletions at six rearrangement sites. Within each subset, clonotype counts were normalized to the number of sorted cells before true diversity and Gini coefficients were calculated with the tcR R package. Repertoire sharing was quantified using the overlap coefficient calculated on TCRB nucleotide sequences. Out-of-frame TCRB sequences from naive cells were analyzed to stand in for the pre-selection repertoire. In TCRdb, the immuneACCESS table is reduced to in-frame sequences with V and J assigned. These tables do not hold every clone; where another copy was compared, an unresolved V gene accounts for under half, and the others remain unexplained. D and trimming were read from the DNA, whereas the V and J calls and clone size are those reported in that table. The sample profile shows under 850,000 clones; 13% of them were found once. The top ten clones comprise less than 0.025% of the sample.

The investigation overall reported the following: Sequencing cDNA rather than genomic DNA could over-represent highly expressing activated cells, although activation and CD3 levels did not differ between groups. Only small numbers of individuals were included in the HLA sub-analyses, which left unresolved whether HLA type had any influence on TCRB rearrangement. Type 1 diabetes patients showed a moderate but significant shortening of TCRB CDR3 length in all four CD4+ subsets. The naive, central memory and regulatory TCRB repertoires appeared to resemble one another more closely among patients than among healthy donors. Fewer insertions and more nucleotide deletions at VDJ recombination sites were observed in patients with type 1 diabetes, implying thymic rearrangement abnormalities. PCR may preferentially amplify shorter templates, but because patient and control samples were amplified and corrected together, any resulting skew would affect both groups equally.

The sequencing input was naive CD4+ T cells from blood. In light of the paper, this sample's cell subset or site label describes: true naive CD4+ T cells. The TCR sequence derives from a man aged 18 to 29 with type 1 diabetes. The chain is encoded by TRBV6-5 joined to TRBJ2-5, with TRBD1 tentatively as D gene (6 bases match). The DNA reads as follows: TGTGCCAGCAGTTACTCGACCAGGGGAGAGACCCAGTACTTC. Protein translation: CASSYSTRGETQYF.